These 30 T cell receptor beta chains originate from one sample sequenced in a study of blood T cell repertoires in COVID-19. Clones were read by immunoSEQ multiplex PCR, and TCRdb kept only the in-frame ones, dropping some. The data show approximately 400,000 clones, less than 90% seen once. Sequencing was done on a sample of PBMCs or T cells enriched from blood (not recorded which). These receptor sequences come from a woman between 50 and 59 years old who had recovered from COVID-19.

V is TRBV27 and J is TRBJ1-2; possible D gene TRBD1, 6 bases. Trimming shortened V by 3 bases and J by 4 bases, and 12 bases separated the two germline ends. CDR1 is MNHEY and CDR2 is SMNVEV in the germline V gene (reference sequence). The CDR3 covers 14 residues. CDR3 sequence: CASSLKGEGYGYTF. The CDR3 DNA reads TGTGCCAGCAGTTTGAAGGGGGAGGGCTATGGCTACACCTTC.

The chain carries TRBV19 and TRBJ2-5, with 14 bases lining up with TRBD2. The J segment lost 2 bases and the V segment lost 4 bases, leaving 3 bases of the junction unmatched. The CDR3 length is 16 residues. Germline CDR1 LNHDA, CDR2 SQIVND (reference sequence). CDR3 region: CASSKGTSGRQETQYF. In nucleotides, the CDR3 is TGTGCCAGTAGTAAAGGGACTAGCGGGAGACAAGAGACCCAGTACTTC. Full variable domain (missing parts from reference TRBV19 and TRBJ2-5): DGGITQSPKYLFRKEGQNVTLSCEQNLNHDAMYWYRQDPGQGLRLIYYSQIVNDFQKGDIAEGYSVSREKKESFPLTVTSAQKNPTAFYLCASSKGTSGRQETQYFGPGTRLLVL.

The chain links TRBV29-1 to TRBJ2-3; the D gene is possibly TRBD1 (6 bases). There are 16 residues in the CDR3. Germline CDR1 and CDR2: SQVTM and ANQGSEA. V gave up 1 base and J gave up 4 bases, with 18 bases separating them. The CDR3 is CSVEVGQGIRSDTQYF. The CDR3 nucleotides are TGCAGCGTTGAAGTGGGCCAGGGGATCAGGTCAGATACGCAGTATTTT.

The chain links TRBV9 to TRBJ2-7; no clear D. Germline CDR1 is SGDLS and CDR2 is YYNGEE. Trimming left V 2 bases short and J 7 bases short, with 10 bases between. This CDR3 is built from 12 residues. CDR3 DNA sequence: TGTGCCAGCAGCGTGGAGCTCGGGGAGCAGTACTTC. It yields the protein CASSVELGEQYF.

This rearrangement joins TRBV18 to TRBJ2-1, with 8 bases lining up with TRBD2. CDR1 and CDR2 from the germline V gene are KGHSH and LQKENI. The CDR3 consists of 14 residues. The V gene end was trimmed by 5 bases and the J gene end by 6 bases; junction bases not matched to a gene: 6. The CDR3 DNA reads TGTGCCAGCTCAACCGGCGGGGGGATCAATGAGCAGTTCTTC. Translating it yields CASSTGGGINEQFF. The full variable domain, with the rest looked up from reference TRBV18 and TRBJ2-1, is NAGVMQNPRHLVRRRGQEARLRCSPMKGHSHVYWYRQLPEEGLKFMVYLQKENIIDESGMPKERFSAEFPKEGPSILRIQQVVRGDSAAYFCASSTGGGINEQFFGPGTRLTVL.

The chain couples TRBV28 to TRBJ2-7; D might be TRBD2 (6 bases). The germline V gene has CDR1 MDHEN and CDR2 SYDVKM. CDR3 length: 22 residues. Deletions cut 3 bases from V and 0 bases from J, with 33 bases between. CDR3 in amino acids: CASSFSFLMGGSQLISSYEQYF. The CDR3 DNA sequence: TGTGCCAGCAGTTTCAGTTTTCTCATGGGGGGTAGTCAATTGATTAGCTCCTACGAGCAGTACTTC. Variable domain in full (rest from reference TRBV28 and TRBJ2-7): DVKVTQSSRYLVKRTGEKVFLECVQDMDHENMFWYRQDPGLGLRLIYFSYDVKMKEKGDIPEGYSVSREKKERFSLILESASTNQTSMYLCASSFSFLMGGSQLISSYEQYFGPGTRLTVT.

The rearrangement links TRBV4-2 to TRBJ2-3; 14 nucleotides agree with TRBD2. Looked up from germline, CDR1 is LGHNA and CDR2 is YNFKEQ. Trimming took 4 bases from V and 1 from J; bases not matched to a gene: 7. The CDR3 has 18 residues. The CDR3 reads CASSRGTSGGLGTDTQYF. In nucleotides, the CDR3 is TGTGCCAGCAGCCGGGGGACTAGCGGGGGCCTTGGCACAGATACGCAGTATTTT.

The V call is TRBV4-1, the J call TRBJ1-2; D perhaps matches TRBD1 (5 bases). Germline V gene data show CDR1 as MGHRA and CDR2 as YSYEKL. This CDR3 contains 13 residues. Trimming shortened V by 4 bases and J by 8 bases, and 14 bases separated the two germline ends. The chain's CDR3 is CASSLRDGGGYTF. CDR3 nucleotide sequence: TGCGCCAGCAGCCTCCGGGACGGGGGGGGCTACACCTTC.

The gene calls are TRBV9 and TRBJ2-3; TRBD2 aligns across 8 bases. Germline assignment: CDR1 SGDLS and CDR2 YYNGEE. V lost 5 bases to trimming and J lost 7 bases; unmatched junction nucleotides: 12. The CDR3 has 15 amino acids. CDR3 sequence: CASSSMAGGPYTQYF. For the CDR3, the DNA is TGTGCCAGCAGTAGCATGGCGGGGGGCCCTTATACGCAGTATTTT.

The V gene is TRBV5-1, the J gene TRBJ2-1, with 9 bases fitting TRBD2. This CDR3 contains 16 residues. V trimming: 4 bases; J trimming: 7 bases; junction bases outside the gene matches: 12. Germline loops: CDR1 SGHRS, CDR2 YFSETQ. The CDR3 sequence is CASSPRWLAGTNEQFF. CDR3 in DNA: TGCGCCAGCAGCCCTAGGTGGCTAGCGGGGACGAATGAGCAGTTCTTC.

The CDR3 loop is CASSGRTGGDGYTF. CDR3 nucleotide sequence: TGTGCCAGCAGTGGACGGACAGGGGGCGATGGCTACACCTTC. The chain joins TRBV25-1 to TRBJ1-2, with 11 bases matching TRBD1. Looked up from germline, CDR1 is MGHDK and CDR2 is SYGVNS. This CDR3 is built from 14 residues. The V and J ends lost 4 bases and 6 bases, in that order; junction bases with no gene match: 4.

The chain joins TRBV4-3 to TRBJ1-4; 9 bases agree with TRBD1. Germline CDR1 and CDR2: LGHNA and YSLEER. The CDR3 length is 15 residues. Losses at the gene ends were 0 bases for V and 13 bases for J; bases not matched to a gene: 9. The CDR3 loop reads CASSQDKWTGERLFF. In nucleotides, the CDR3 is TGCGCCAGCAGCCAAGATAAATGGACAGGGGAGAGACTGTTTTTT.

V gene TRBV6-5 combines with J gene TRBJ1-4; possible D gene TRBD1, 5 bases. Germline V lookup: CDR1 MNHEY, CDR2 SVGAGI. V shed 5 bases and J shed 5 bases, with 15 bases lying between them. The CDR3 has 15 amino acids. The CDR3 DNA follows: TGTGCCAGCAGTCCAATGTGGGGCAGCAATGAAAAACTGTTTTTT. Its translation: CASSPMWGSNEKLFF.

CDR3 residues: CASSYSGLNYEQYF. Here the CDR3 DNA reads TGTGCCAGCAGTTACTCCGGACTGAACTACGAGCAGTACTTC. The rearrangement links TRBV6-2 or TRBV6-3 to TRBJ2-7; D is possibly TRBD2 (5 bases). Trimming removed 0 bases at V and 3 bases at J, with 9 bases between. The CDR3 covers 14 residues. Per the germline V gene, CDR1 is MNHEY and CDR2 is SVGEGT.

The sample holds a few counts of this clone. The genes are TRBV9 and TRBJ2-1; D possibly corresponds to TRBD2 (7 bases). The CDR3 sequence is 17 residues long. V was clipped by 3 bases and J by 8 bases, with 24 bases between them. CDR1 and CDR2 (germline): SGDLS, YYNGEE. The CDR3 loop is CASSEALGAGVHDEQFF. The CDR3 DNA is TGTGCCAGCAGCGAGGCCCTGGGGGCGGGAGTGCACGATGAGCAGTTCTTC.

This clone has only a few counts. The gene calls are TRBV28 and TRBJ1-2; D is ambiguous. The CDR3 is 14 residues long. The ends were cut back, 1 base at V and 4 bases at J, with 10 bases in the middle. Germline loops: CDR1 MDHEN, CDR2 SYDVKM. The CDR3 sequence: CASSLLFQFYGYTF. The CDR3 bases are TGTGCCAGCAGTTTATTGTTTCAGTTCTATGGCTACACCTTC.

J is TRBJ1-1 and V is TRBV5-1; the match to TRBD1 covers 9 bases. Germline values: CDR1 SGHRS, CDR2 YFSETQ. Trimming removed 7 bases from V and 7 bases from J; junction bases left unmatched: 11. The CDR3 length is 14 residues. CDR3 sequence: CASAPTGGLNEAFF. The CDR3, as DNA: TGCGCCAGCGCACCCACAGGGGGCCTTAATGAAGCTTTCTTT.

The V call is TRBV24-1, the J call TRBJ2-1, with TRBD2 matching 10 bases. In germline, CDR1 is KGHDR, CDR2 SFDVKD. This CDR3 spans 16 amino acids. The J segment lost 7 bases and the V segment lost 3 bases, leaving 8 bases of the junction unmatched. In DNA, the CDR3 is TGTGCCACCAGTGATCCCGTAGCGGGGGGTTGGAATGAGCAGTTCTTC. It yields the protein CATSDPVAGGWNEQFF.

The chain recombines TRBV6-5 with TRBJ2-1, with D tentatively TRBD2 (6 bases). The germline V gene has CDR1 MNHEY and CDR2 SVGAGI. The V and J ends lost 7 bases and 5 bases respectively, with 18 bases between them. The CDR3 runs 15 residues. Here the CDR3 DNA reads TGTGCCAGCACTCCTAGCGCCCCTCCGAACAATGAGCAGTTCTTC. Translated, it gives CASTPSAPPNNEQFF.

CDR3 loop: CAWTNPWQGTGYTF. CDR3 DNA: TGTGCCTGGACGAATCCTTGGCAGGGAACTGGCTACACCTTC. This chain connects TRBV30 to TRBJ1-2; a possible D gene is TRBD1 (5 bases). CDR1 and CDR2 (germline): GTSNPN, SVGIG (reference sequence). The V and J ends lost 4 bases and 7 bases respectively, with 19 bases between them. The CDR3 spans 14 residues.

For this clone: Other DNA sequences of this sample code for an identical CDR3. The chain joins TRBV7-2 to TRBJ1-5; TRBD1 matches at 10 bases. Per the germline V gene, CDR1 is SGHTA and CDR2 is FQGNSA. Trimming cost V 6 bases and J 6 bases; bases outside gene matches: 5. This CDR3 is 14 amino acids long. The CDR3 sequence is CASSSDRGLQPQHF. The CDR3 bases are TGTGCCAGCAGTTCTGACAGGGGGCTTCAGCCCCAGCATTTT.

CDR3 DNA: TGTGCCAGCAGCTCCCCCCTCAGGGGACCCGGAAACACCATATATTTT. Translated, it gives CASSSPLRGPGNTIYF. The rearrangement uses TRBV7-6 and TRBJ1-3, with a tentative D call TRBD1 (6 bases). V shed 4 bases and J shed 4 bases, with 17 bases lying between them. Germline-derived CDR1 and CDR2 are SGHVS and FNYEAQ. This CDR3 is 16 amino acids long.

The CDR3 reads CASSPLAGGPEETQYF. The CDR3 DNA sequence: TGTGCCAGCAGCCCGCTAGCGGGGGGGCCGGAAGAGACCCAGTACTTC. The chain is built from TRBV9 and TRBJ2-5; 12 bases are shared with TRBD2. Trimming at V came to 4 bases and at J to 3 bases, leaving 7 bases not matched to a gene. Looked up from germline, CDR1 is SGDLS and CDR2 is YYNGEE. CDR3 length equals 16 residues.

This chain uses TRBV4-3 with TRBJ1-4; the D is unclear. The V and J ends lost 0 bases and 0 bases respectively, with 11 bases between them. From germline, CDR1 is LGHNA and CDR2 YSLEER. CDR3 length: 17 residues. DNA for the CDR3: TGCGCCAGCAGCCAAGATACTGGTTTTTCAACTAATGAAAAACTGTTTTTT. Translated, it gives CASSQDTGFSTNEKLFF.

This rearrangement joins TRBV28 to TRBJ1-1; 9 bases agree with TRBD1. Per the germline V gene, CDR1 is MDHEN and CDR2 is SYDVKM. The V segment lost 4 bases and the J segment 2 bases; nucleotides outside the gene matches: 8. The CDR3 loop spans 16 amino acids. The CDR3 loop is CASSSPDRGFNTEAFF. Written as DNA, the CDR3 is TGTGCCAGCAGTTCCCCGGACAGGGGATTCAACACTGAAGCTTTCTTT.

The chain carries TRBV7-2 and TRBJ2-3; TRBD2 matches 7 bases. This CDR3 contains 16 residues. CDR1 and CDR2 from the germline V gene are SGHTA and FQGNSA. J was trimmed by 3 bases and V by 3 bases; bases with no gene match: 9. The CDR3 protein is CASSFIAIGGTDTQYF. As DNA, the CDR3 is TGTGCCAGCAGCTTTATCGCAATCGGGGGGACAGATACGCAGTATTTT.

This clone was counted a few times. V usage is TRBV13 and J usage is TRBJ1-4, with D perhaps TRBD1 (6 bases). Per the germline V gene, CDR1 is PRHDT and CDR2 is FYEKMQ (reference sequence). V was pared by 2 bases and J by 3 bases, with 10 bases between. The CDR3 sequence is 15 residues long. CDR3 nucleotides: TGTGCCAGCAGCTTATTGGGGGGGCCTAATGAAAAACTGTTTTTT. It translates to CASSLLGGPNEKLFF.

CDR3 DNA: TGTGCCAGCAGTTACCACAGCCGGGACAGGGAACGGGATGAAAAACTGTTTTTT. It codes for CASSYHSRDRERDEKLFF. V and J are TRBV6-2 or TRBV6-3 and TRBJ1-4, with 9 bases that match TRBD1. Germline assignment: CDR1 MNHEY and CDR2 SVGEGT. The CDR3 spans 18 residues. Trimming at V came to 2 bases and at J to 6 bases, leaving 13 bases not matched to a gene.

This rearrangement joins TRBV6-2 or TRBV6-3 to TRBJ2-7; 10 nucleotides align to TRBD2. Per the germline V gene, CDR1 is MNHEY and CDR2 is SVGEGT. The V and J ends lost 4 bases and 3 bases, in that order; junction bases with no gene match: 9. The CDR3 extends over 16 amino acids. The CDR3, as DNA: TGTGCCAGCAGTTTCCTCGAGCGGGGGGGAAACTACGAGCAGTACTTC. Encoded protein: CASSFLERGGNYEQYF.

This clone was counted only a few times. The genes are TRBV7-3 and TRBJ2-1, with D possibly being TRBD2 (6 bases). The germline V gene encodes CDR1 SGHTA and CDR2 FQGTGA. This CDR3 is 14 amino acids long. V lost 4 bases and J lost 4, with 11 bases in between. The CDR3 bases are TGTGCCAGCAGCTGGGATGGGAGGTACAATGAGCAGTTCTTC. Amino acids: CASSWDGRYNEQFF.